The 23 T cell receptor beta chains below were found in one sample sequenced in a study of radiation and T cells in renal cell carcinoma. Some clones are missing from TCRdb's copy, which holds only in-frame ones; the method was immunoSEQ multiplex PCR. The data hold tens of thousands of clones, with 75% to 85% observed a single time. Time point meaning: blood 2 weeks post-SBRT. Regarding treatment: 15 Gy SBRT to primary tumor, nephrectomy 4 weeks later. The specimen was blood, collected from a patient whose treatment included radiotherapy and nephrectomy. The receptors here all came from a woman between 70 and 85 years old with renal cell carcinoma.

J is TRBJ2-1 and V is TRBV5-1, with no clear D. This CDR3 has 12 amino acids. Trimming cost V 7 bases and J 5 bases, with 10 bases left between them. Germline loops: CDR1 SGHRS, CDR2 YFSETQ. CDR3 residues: CASRPRDNEQFF. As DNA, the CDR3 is TGCGCCAGCCGACCTCGGGACAATGAGCAGTTCTTC.

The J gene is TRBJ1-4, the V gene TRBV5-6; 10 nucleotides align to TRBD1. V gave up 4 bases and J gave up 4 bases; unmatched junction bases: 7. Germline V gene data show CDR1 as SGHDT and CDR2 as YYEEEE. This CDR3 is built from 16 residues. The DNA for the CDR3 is TGTGCCAGCAGCGGCGGGACAGGGGACATTAATGAAAAACTGTTTTTT. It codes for CASSGGTGDINEKLFF.

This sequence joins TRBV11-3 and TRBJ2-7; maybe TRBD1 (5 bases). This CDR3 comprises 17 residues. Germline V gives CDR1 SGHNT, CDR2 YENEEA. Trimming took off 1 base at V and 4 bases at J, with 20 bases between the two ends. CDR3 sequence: CASSLAPPGGAVYEQYF. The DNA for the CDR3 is TGTGCCAGCAGCTTAGCGCCACCGGGTGGGGCAGTGTACGAGCAGTACTTC.

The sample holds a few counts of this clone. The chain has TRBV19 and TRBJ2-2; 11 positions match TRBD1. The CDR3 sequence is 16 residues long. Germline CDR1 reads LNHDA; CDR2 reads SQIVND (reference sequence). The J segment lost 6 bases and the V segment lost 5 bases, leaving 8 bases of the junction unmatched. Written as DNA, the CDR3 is TGTGCCAGTAGTCCCAGGACAGGGGGCAGGTCCGGGGAGCTGTTTTTT. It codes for CASSPRTGGRSGELFF.

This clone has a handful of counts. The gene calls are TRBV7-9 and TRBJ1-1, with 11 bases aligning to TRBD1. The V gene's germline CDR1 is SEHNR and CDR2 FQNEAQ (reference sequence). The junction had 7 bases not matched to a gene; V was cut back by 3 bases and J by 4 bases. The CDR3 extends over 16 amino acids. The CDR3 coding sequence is TGTGCCAGCAGCTTGCCTGGACAGGGGGCGATCACTGAAGCTTTCTTT. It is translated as CASSLPGQGAITEAFF.

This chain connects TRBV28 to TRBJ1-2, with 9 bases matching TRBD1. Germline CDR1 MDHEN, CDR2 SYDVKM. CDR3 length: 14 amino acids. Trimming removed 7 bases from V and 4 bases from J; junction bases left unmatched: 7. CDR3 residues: CASNAGQGTYGYTF. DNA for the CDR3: TGTGCCAGCAACGCGGGACAGGGAACCTATGGCTACACCTTC.

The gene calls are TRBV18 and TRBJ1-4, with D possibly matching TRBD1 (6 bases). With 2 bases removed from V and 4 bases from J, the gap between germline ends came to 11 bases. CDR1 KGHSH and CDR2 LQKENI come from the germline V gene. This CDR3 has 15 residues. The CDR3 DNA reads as TGTGCCAGCTCACCAGAGACAGGCGTTAATGAAAAACTGTTTTTT. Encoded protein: CASSPETGVNEKLFF.

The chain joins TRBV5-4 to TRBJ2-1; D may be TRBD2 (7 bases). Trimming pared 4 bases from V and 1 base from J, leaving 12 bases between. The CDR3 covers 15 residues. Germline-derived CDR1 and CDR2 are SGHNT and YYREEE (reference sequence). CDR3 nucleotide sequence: TGTGCCAGCAGCCGCGGGGGCGGTTCCTACAATGAGCAGTTCTTC. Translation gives CASSRGGGSYNEQFF. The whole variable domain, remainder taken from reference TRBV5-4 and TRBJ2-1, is ETGVTQSPTHLIKTRGQQVTLRCSSQSGHNTVSWYQQALGQGPQFIFQYYREEENGRGNFPPRFSGLQFPNYSSELNVNALELDDSALYLCASSRGGGSYNEQFFGPGTRLTVL.

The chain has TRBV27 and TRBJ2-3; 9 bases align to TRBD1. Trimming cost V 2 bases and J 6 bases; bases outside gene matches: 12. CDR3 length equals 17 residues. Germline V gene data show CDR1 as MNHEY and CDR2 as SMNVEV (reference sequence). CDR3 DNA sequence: TGTGCCAGCAGTTTAAGCCTGGGACAGGGTGGGAGGGATACGCAGTATTTT. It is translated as CASSLSLGQGGRDTQYF.

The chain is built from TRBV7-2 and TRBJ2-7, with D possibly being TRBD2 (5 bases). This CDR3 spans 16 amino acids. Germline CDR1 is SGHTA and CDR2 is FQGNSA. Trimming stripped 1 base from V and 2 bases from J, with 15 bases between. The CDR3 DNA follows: TGTGCCAGCAGCTTAGAGTCGGGATGGCGAACCTACGAGCAGTACTTC. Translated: CASSLESGWRTYEQYF. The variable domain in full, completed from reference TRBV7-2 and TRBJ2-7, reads GAGVSQSPSNKVTEKGKDVELRCDPISGHTALYWYRQSLGQGLEFLIYFQGNSAPDKSGLPSDRFSAERTGGSVSTLTIQRTQQEDSAVYLCASSLESGWRTYEQYFGPGTRLTVT.

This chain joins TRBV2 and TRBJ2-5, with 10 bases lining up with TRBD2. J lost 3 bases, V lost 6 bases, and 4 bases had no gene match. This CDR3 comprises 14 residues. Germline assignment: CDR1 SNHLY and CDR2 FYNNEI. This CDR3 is CASRPGLAEETQYF. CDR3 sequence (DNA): TGTGCCAGCAGACCCGGACTAGCGGAAGAGACCCAGTACTTC.

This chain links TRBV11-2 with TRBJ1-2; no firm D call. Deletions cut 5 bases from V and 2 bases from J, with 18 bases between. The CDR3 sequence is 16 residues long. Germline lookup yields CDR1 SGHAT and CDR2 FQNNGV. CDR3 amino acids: CASSPNRPRVNYGYTF. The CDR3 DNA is TGTGCCAGCAGCCCAAATCGGCCTCGGGTAAACTATGGCTACACCTTC.

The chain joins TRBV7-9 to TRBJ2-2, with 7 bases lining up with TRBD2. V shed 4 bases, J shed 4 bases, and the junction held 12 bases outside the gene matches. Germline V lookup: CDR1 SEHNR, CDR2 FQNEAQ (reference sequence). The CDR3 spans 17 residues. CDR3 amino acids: CASSSGWEGLGTGELFF. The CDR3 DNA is TGTGCCAGCAGCTCCGGTTGGGAGGGGCTCGGCACCGGGGAGCTGTTTTTT.

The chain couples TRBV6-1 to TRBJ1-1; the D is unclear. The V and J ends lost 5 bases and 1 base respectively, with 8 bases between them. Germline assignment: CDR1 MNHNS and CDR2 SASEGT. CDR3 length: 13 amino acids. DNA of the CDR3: TGTGCCAGCAGTCTCTCGGGGAACACTGAAGCTTTCTTT. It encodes CASSLSGNTEAFF.

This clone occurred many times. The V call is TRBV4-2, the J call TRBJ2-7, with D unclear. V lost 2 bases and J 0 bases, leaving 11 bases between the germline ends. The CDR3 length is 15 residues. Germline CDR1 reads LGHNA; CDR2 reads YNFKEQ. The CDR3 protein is CASSQNQESSYEQYF. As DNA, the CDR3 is TGTGCCAGCAGCCAAAACCAGGAGAGCTCCTACGAGCAGTACTTC.

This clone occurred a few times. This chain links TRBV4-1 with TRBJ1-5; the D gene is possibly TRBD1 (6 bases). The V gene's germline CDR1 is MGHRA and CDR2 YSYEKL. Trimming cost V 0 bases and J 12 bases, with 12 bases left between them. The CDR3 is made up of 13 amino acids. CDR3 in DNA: TGCGCCAGCAGCCAAGACGGGGGCAGAGACCAGCATTTT. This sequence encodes CASSQDGGRDQHF.

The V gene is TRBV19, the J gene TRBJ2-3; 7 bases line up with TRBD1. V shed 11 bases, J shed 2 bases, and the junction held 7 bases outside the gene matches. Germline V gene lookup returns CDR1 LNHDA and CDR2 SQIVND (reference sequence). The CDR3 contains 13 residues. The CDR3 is CAVRDRDTDTQYF. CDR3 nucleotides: TGTGCCGTCCGGGACAGAGACACAGATACGCAGTATTTT.

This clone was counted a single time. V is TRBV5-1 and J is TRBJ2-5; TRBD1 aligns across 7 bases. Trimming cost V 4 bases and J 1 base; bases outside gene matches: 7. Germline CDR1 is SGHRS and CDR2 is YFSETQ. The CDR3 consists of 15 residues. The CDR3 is CASSLTGAGQETQYF. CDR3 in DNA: TGCGCCAGCAGCCTCACAGGGGCGGGCCAAGAGACCCAGTACTTC.

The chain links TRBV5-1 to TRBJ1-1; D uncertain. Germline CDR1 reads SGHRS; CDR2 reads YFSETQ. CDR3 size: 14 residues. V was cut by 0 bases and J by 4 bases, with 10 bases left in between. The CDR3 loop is CASSLEVDSTEAFF. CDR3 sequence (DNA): TGCGCCAGCAGCTTGGAGGTAGATAGCACTGAAGCTTTCTTT.

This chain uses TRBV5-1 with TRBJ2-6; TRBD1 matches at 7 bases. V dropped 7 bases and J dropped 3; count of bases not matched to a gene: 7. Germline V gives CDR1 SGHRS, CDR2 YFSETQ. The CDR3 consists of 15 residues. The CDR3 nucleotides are TGCGCCAGCTGCCTCACAGGGGTTGGGGCCAACGTCCTGACTTTC. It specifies CASCLTGVGANVLTF. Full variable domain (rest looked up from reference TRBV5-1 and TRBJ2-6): KAGVTQTPRYLIKTRGQQVTLSCSPISGHRSVSWYQQTPGQGLQFLFEYFSETQRNKGNFPGRFSGRQFSNSRSEMNVSTLELGDSALYLCASCLTGVGANVLTFGAGSRLTVL.

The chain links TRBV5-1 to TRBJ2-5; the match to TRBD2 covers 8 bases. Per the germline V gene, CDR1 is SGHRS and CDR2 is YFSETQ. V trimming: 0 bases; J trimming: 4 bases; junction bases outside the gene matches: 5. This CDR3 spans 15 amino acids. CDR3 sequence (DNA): TGCGCCAGCAGCTTGGCTAGCGGGTTTCGAGAGACCCAGTACTTC. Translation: CASSLASGFRETQYF.

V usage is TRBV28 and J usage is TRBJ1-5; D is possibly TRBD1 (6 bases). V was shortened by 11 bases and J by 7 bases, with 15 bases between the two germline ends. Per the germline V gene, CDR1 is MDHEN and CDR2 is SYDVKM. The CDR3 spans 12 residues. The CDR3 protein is CAGSGAGQPQHF. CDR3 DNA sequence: TGTGCCGGATCAGGGGCCGGGCAGCCCCAGCATTTT.

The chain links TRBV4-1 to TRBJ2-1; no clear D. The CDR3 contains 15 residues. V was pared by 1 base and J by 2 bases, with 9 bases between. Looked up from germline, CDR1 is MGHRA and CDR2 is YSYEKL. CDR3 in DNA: TGCGCCAGCAGCCAAGCCGCGGACCCCTACAATGAGCAGTTCTTC. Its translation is CASSQAADPYNEQFF.